The 6 T cell receptor beta chains listed next were all sequenced from one sample in a study. TCRdb itself ran the 5' RACE reads through MiXCR, one entry per CDR3 protein. The data contain around 50,000 distinct CDR3 sequences, under 20% of them singletons. Sample: naive CD4+ T cells sorted from blood. Sample subset: naive CD4+ T cells, CD4+CD45RA+CD25-. The source is a female donor with breast cancer.

This clonotype was detected many times. This chain joins TRBV7-3 and TRBJ1-1, with no clear D. V lost 4 bases, J lost 9 bases, and 15 bases lay in between. Germline V gene sequence: CDR1 SGHTA, CDR2 FQGTGA. CDR3 size: 13 residues. This CDR3 reads CASSWKRPGKAFF. The DNA of the CDR3 is TGTGCCAGCAGCTGGAAGAGACCCGGAAAAGCTTTCTTT.

This clonotype was recorded once. This rearrangement joins TRBV5-1 to TRBJ2-7; D uncertain. V was clipped by 0 bases and J by 5 bases, with 15 bases between them. The CDR3 extends over 15 amino acids. Germline V gene sequence: CDR1 SGHRS, CDR2 YFSETQ. CDR3: CASSLGQVSSHEQYF. CDR3 sequence (DNA): TGCGCCAGCAGCTTGGGGCAGGTCTCATCGCACGAGCAGTACTTC.

This clonotype occurred a few times. V and J are TRBV19 and TRBJ2-1; 11 bases line up with TRBD2. Trimming removed 2 bases from V and 6 bases from J; junction bases left unmatched: 3. The CDR3 sequence is 15 residues long. The germline gives CDR1 LNHDA, CDR2 SQIVND (reference sequence). The CDR3 loop reads CASSIRLAGLNEQFF. The CDR3 DNA follows: TGTGCCAGTAGTATAAGACTAGCGGGGCTCAATGAGCAGTTCTTC.

The J gene is TRBJ2-7, the V gene TRBV20-1; no firm D call. Germline V gene sequence: CDR1 DFQATT, CDR2 SNEGSKA (reference sequence). Trimming removed 1 base at V and 1 base at J, with 11 bases between. This CDR3 has 14 residues. CDR3 bases: TGCAGTGCTAGAGTGCCGGTGGGGTCCTACGAGCAGTACTTC. This sequence encodes CSARVPVGSYEQYF.

V and J are TRBV3-1 and TRBJ2-5; D gene unclear. In germline, CDR1 is LGHDT, CDR2 YNNKEL (reference sequence). Trimming pared 2 bases from V and 0 bases from J, leaving 13 bases between. The CDR3 extends over 16 amino acids. CDR3 in DNA: TGTGCCAGCAGCCAATCGGCCCCTTTGTACCAAGAGACCCAGTACTTC. It codes for CASSQSAPLYQETQYF.

This clonotype was recorded at least ten times. Written as DNA, the CDR3 is TGTGCCAGCAGCGTGTCACTGGCAACCACAGATACGCAGTATTTT. This sequence encodes CASSVSLATTDTQYF. The V and J genes are TRBV9 and TRBJ2-3; D unresolved. The CDR3 covers 15 residues. Germline lookup yields CDR1 SGDLS and CDR2 YYNGEE. Trimming left V 2 bases short and J 2 bases short, with 12 bases between. The variable domain in full, completed from reference TRBV9 and TRBJ2-3, reads DSGVTQTPKHLITATGQRVTLRCSPRSGDLSVYWYQQSLDQGLQFLIQYYNGEERAKGNILERFSAQQFPDLHSELNLSSLELGDSALYFCASSVSLATTDTQYFGPGTRLTVL.